A single sample gave rise to the 23 T cell receptor beta chains below, sequenced in a study of cytomegalovirus exposure and HLA in healthy donors. Vbeta (60) and Jbeta (13) primers were used in the PCR. The data were produced by immunoSEQ multiplex PCR, yet TCRdb's version contains in-frame clones alone and is incomplete. The profile shows approximately 140,000 clones, about three quarters of them singletons. The sample consisted of PBMCs. All receptors derive from a male donor in good health and CMV-seropositive.

The chain joins TRBV7-2 to TRBJ2-1, with 8 bases that match TRBD1. V lost 4 bases to trimming and J lost 0 bases; unmatched junction nucleotides: 5. The CDR3 length is 16 residues. Germline CDR1 SGHTA, CDR2 FQGNSA. Here the CDR3 reads CASSWTGIGSYNEQFF. CDR3 coding DNA: TGTGCCAGCAGCTGGACAGGGATCGGCTCCTACAATGAGCAGTTCTTC.

The rearrangement joins TRBV7-2 to TRBJ2-7, with 9 bases aligning to TRBD2. The CDR3 is 14 residues long. CDR1 is SGHTA and CDR2 is FQGNSA in the germline V gene. The V and J ends lost 6 bases and 2 bases, in that order; junction bases with no gene match: 5. CDR3 sequence: CASRLAGRTYEQYF. The CDR3 DNA reads TGTGCCAGCAGGCTAGCGGGAAGGACCTACGAGCAGTACTTC. The full variable domain, in which reference TRBV7-2 and TRBJ2-7 provide the parts outside the CDR3, is GAGVSQSPSNKVTEKGKDVELRCDPISGHTALYWYRQSLGQGLEFLIYFQGNSAPDKSGLPSDRFSAERTGGSVSTLTIQRTQQEDSAVYLCASRLAGRTYEQYFGPGTRLTVT.

This chain links TRBV10-1 with TRBJ1-1; no reliable D call. Germline V gene data show CDR1 as WNHNN and CDR2 as SYGVQD (reference sequence). The CDR3 consists of 13 residues. Between the trimmed V and J ends, which lost 3 bases and 1 base, there was a span of 6 bases. CDR3 in amino acids: CASSDTANTEAFF. The CDR3 DNA follows: TGCGCCAGCAGTGACACAGCGAACACTGAAGCTTTCTTT.

The CDR3 sequence is CASDRDRGESEQYF. Here the CDR3 DNA reads TGTGCCAGCGACCGGGACAGGGGAGAAAGCGAGCAGTACTTC. The chain carries TRBV6-1 and TRBJ2-7, with 10 bases lining up with TRBD1. There are 14 residues in the CDR3. Trimming took 8 bases from V and 6 from J; bases not matched to a gene: 10. The V gene's germline CDR1 is MNHNS and CDR2 SASEGT.

This clone came up once. The J gene is TRBJ2-3, the V gene TRBV4-1; D may be TRBD2 (5 bases). From germline, CDR1 is MGHRA and CDR2 YSYEKL. The CDR3 is 15 residues long. The V end lost 1 base, the J end lost 4 bases, and 12 bases lay between the germline ends. The CDR3 bases are TGCGCCAGCAGCCAAGTCGGGGAGTGGGCAGATACGCAGTATTTT. This translates into CASSQVGEWADTQYF.

The chain combines TRBV19 with TRBJ1-5; D is undetermined. The V and J ends lost 4 bases and 1 base respectively, with 11 bases between them. This CDR3 region has 15 residues. Germline CDR1 is LNHDA and CDR2 is SQIVND (reference sequence). CDR3 sequence reads: CASSTGTRSNQPQHF. In DNA, the CDR3 is TGTGCCAGTAGTACAGGAACACGAAGCAATCAGCCCCAGCATTTT.

The CDR3 DNA follows: TGTGCCAGCAGTCCACAGGGACACTATGGCTACACCTTC. Encoded protein: CASSPQGHYGYTF. The chain carries TRBV2 and TRBJ1-2, with D possibly being TRBD1 (6 bases). Looked up from germline, CDR1 is SNHLY and CDR2 is FYNNEI. The CDR3 contains 13 residues. The V end lost 5 bases, the J end lost 3 bases, and 10 bases lay between the germline ends. The full variable domain, in which reference TRBV2 and TRBJ1-2 provide the parts outside the CDR3, is EPEVTQTPSHQVTQMGQEVILRCVPISNHLYFYWYRQILGQKVEFLVSFYNNEISEKSEIFDDQFSVERPDGSNFTLKIRSTKLEDSAMYFCASSPQGHYGYTFGSGTRLTVV.

The CDR3 protein is CASSLQGATEAFF. The CDR3 bases are TGCGCCAGCAGTCTGCAGGGGGCCACTGAAGCTTTCTTT. This chain uses TRBV5-1 with TRBJ1-1, with 8 bases matching TRBD1. The CDR3 extends over 13 amino acids. CDR1 is SGHRS, CDR2 YFSETQ, per germline. Losses at the gene ends were 5 bases for V and 4 bases for J; bases not matched to a gene: 4.

This chain connects TRBV29-1 to TRBJ2-3, with TRBD1 matching 8 bases. V lost 4 bases to trimming and J lost 4 bases; unmatched junction nucleotides: 7. The germline V gene has CDR1 SQVTM and CDR2 ANQGSEA. CDR3 length: 14 residues. The CDR3 region is CSVGQGQVADTQYF. CDR3 coding DNA: TGCAGCGTTGGACAGGGGCAAGTTGCAGATACGCAGTATTTT.

The V call is TRBV4-1, the J call TRBJ2-7, with 10 bases matching TRBD1. Germline CDR1 is MGHRA and CDR2 is YSYEKL. V lost 0 bases to trimming and J lost 4 bases; unmatched junction nucleotides: 9. The CDR3 covers 17 residues. As DNA, the CDR3 is TGCGCCAGCAGCCAAGATCCCGGGACAGGGGCTGATTACGAGCAGTACTTC. Amino acids: CASSQDPGTGADYEQYF.

This sequence joins TRBV19 and TRBJ2-4, with D perhaps TRBD1 (6 bases). This CDR3 has 15 amino acids. Per the germline V gene, CDR1 is LNHDA and CDR2 is SQIVND (reference sequence). Deletions cut 5 bases from V and 3 bases from J, with 14 bases between. DNA for the CDR3: TGTGCCAGTAGTCTTTCAGGACAGCTCAAAAACATTCAGTACTTC. Protein sequence: CASSLSGQLKNIQYF.

V gene TRBV5-1 combines with J gene TRBJ2-1; D may be TRBD2 (6 bases). Trimming stripped 3 bases from V and 9 bases from J, with 19 bases between. The length of the CDR3 is 15 residues. Looked up from germline, CDR1 is SGHRS and CDR2 is YFSETQ. The CDR3 reads CASSSIPGEASEQFF. DNA for the CDR3: TGCGCCAGCAGCTCCATCCCCGGGGAGGCGAGTGAGCAGTTCTTC.

The chain has TRBV7-9 and TRBJ1-2, with 7 bases identical to TRBD1. Germline values: CDR1 SEHNR, CDR2 FQNEAQ (reference sequence). This CDR3 spans 12 amino acids. The V and J ends lost 4 bases and 4 bases, in that order; junction bases with no gene match: 0. This chain's CDR3 is CASSWDSYGYTF. CDR3 bases: TGTGCCAGCAGCTGGGACAGCTATGGCTACACCTTC.

The V gene is TRBV7-3, the J gene TRBJ2-2; 7 bases agree with TRBD2. This CDR3 spans 20 amino acids. Germline assignment: CDR1 SGHTA and CDR2 FQGTGA. The ends lost 5 bases at V and 3 bases at J; junction bases unmatched: 21. CDR3 coding DNA: TGTGCCAGCAGCGAATATGTGGCGGGAGCCAGGAAAGGTGACACCGGGGAGCTGTTTTTT. It translates to CASSEYVAGARKGDTGELFF.

The genes are TRBV4-3 and TRBJ1-2, with D possibly being TRBD1 (5 bases). This CDR3 has 15 amino acids. CDR1 and CDR2 (germline): LGHNA, YSLEER. Trimming left V 0 bases short and J 8 bases short, with 16 bases between. The CDR3 region has the DNA TGCGCCAGCAGCCAAGACTCAGGGTTGGATTTGGGCTACACCTTC. Translating gives CASSQDSGLDLGYTF.

The chain employs TRBV7-9 and TRBJ1-2; 7 nucleotides line up with TRBD1. The CDR3 is 15 residues long. Germline CDR1 and CDR2: SEHNR and FQNEAQ (reference sequence). V gave up 2 bases and J gave up 3 bases; unmatched junction bases: 6. CDR3 region: CASSLTGDRDYGYTF. CDR3 sequence (DNA): TGTGCCAGCAGCTTAACAGGGGACAGAGACTATGGCTACACCTTC.

This clone came up once. V is TRBV7-8 and J is TRBJ2-7, with D possibly being TRBD2 (5 bases). V was pared by 2 bases and J by 6 bases, with 8 bases between. The CDR3 length is 12 residues. Germline V gives CDR1 SGHVS, CDR2 FQNEAQ. The CDR3 region has the DNA TGTGCCAGCAGCTTAAATCGGGGCGAGCAGTACTTC. It specifies CASSLNRGEQYF.

V gene TRBV5-6 combines with J gene TRBJ2-5; TRBD2 matches at 8 bases. V shed 3 bases and J 3 bases; nucleotides not matched to a gene: 10. Germline values: CDR1 SGHDT, CDR2 YYEEEE. The CDR3 has 16 residues. For the CDR3, the DNA is TGTGCCAGCAGCTCACCTACTACGGGGGGGGAAGAGACCCAGTACTTC. This gives the protein CASSSPTTGGEETQYF.

V gene TRBV29-1 combines with J gene TRBJ2-1, with D possibly TRBD2 on 6 matching bases. The CDR3 extends over 13 amino acids. V was cut by 4 bases and J by 7 bases, with 14 bases left in between. Per the germline V gene, CDR1 is SQVTM and CDR2 is ANQGSEA. DNA of the CDR3: TGCAGCGTTGTGTCTAGCGAATCAAATGAGCAGTTCTTC. This gives the protein CSVVSSESNEQFF.

This clone has a handful of counts. The chain couples TRBV6-5 to TRBJ2-5; D is possibly TRBD2 (5 bases). The V end was cut by 5 bases, the J end by 2 bases, with 15 bases between. This CDR3 contains 15 residues. CDR1 and CDR2 from the germline V gene are MNHEY and SVGAGI. The CDR3 DNA is TGTGCCAGCAGTAGATCCAGGACTGCTCAAGAGACCCAGTACTTC. Its translation: CASSRSRTAQETQYF.

The genes are TRBV27 and TRBJ2-1; TRBD1 aligns across 8 bases. CDR1 is MNHEY, CDR2 SMNVEV, per germline (reference sequence). The ends lost 5 bases at V and 6 bases at J; junction bases unmatched: 9. CDR3 size: 15 residues. In DNA, the CDR3 is TGTGCCAGCAGTCTAGGACAGGGAGCCGGCAATGAGCAGTTCTTC. Protein product: CASSLGQGAGNEQFF.

V is TRBV5-4 and J is TRBJ2-7, with 9 nucleotides matching TRBD2. Germline loops: CDR1 SGHNT, CDR2 YYREEE (reference sequence). V was clipped by 4 bases and J by 6 bases; unmatched bases: 8. This CDR3 region has 14 residues. DNA of the CDR3: TGTGCCAGCAGCGTTACCGGGACTAGCCTCGAGCAGTACTTC. This encodes CASSVTGTSLEQYF.

The CDR3 protein is CASSVGGRWTDTQYF. The CDR3 coding sequence is TGTGCCAGCAGCGTAGGCGGAAGATGGACAGATACGCAGTATTTT. The chain joins TRBV9 to TRBJ2-3; no definite D call. Germline CDR1 and CDR2: SGDLS and YYNGEE. V was pared by 0 bases and J by 3 bases, with 11 bases between. The CDR3 is 15 amino acids.